Following are 4 T cell receptor beta chains from one sample sequenced in a study of blood T cells in healthy people across ages. For the second PCR, which ran for about 7 to 12 cycles, a sample-barcoded 5' primer and a J-beta primer mix were used. TCRdb called the 5' RACE reads again in MiXCR, with one record for every CDR3 protein. The table has roughly 800,000 distinct CDR3 sequences, about 62% seen once; the top ten hold approximately 21%. The source material was blood. The receptors stem from a man between 25 and 39 years old in good health.

The chain employs TRBV6-5 and TRBJ2-7; the D is unclear. Germline V gene data show CDR1 as MNHEY and CDR2 as SVGAGI. This CDR3 region has 14 residues. Trimming cost V 2 bases and J 4 bases, with 12 bases left between them. CDR3 amino acids: CASSYGQAIYEQYF. CDR3 DNA sequence: TGTGCCAGCAGTTACGGTCAGGCGATATACGAGCAGTACTTC.

The rearrangement links TRBV28 to TRBJ2-4; D is tentatively TRBD1 or TRBD2 (5 bases each). Between the trimmed V and J ends, which lost 5 bases and 2 bases, there was a span of 16 bases. This CDR3 has 16 amino acids. The germline V gene has CDR1 MDHEN and CDR2 SYDVKM. The CDR3 sequence: CASSSFGAGPKNIQYF. The CDR3 DNA reads as TGTGCCAGCAGTAGCTTCGGGGCGGGTCCCAAAAACATTCAGTACTTC.

In this sample, this clonotype turned up many times. The genes are TRBV18 and TRBJ2-7, with 8 bases aligning to TRBD1. The CDR3 extends over 16 amino acids. J gave up 2 bases and V 3 bases, and 9 bases lay outside the gene matches. Germline CDR1 is KGHSH and CDR2 is LQKENI. CDR3 nucleotides: TGTGCCAGCTCACCCAAAGACAGGGGAAGTGCCTACGAGCAGTACTTC. This sequence encodes CASSPKDRGSAYEQYF.

On this clonotype itself: A much bigger clone sits one base away, suggesting this may be a read error. The conserved final phenylalanine or tryptophan is absent from the CDR3, which likely points to a read error. The chain recombines TRBV28 with TRBJ2-7; no clear D. Trimming took off 3 bases at V and 3 bases at J, with 6 bases between the two ends. CDR1 is MDHEN and CDR2 is SYDVKM in the germline V gene. CDR3 length: 12 residues. The CDR3 is CASSFSFYEQYL. DNA for the CDR3: TGTGCCAGCAGTTTCAGTTTCTACGAGCAGTACTTA.